This T cell receptor (beta chain) was profiled in a study of cytomegalovirus exposure and HLA in healthy donors. Study in general: Earlier results showed 90 million to 130 million unique TCR beta sequences derived from about 179 million T cells.

The CDR3 runs to 14 residues. CDR1 and CDR2 (germline): SGHNT, YENEEA. V was pared by 9 bases and J by 7 bases, with 12 bases of the junction left unmatched. The PCR had 60 Vbeta and 13 Jbeta primers. The protocol was immunoSEQ multiplex PCR, while the TCRdb copy is restricted to in-frame clones and leaves out a portion. This table holds around 180,000 clones, about four fifths found once. The V call is TRBV11-3, the J call TRBJ2-1; 7 nucleotides agree with TRBD2. This sequence originates from a man aged 18 to 30 in good health and CMV-seronegative. Input material: PBMCs. The CDR3 bases are TGTGCCAGTTCCAGACTAGCCACTAGTAATGAGCAGTTCTTC. Translated, it gives CASSRLATSNEQFF.